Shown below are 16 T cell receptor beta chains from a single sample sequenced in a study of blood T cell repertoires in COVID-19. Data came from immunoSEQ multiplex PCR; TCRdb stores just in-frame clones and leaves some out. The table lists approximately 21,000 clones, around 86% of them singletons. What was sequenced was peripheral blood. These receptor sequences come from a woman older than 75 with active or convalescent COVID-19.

CDR3 protein: CASSDPGTVNTEAFF. DNA for the CDR3: TGTGCCAGCAGTGACCCCGGGACAGTTAACACTGAAGCTTTCTTT. The chain combines TRBV6-2 or TRBV6-3 with TRBJ1-1; TRBD1 aligns across 7 bases. The ends lost 5 bases at V and 2 bases at J; junction bases unmatched: 8. The CDR3 is 15 amino acids. The V gene's germline CDR1 is MNHEY and CDR2 SVGEGT.

The CDR3 sequence: CASSSNQGKRTEAFF. For the CDR3, the DNA is TGTGCCAGCAGTTCAAACCAGGGGAAAAGGACTGAAGCTTTCTTT. The rearrangement joins TRBV6-5 to TRBJ1-1; a possible D gene is TRBD1 (6 bases). This CDR3 contains 15 residues. V lost 4 bases, J lost 5 bases, and 17 bases lay in between. Germline CDR1 reads MNHEY; CDR2 reads SVGAGI.

This CDR3 is CASSHPVGGTSGPYNEQFF. The CDR3, as DNA: TGCGCCAGCAGCCACCCTGTTGGTGGGACTAGCGGACCTTACAATGAGCAGTTCTTC. The J gene is TRBJ2-1, the V gene TRBV4-1; 11 nucleotides agree with TRBD2. CDR1 and CDR2 from the germline V gene are MGHRA and YSYEKL. Unmatched junction bases numbered 14, after V lost 3 bases and J lost 4 bases. CDR3 size: 19 residues.

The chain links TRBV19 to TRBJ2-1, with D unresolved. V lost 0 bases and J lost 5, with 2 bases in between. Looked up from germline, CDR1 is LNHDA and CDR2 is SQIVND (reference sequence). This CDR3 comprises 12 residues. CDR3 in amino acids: CASSIDNNEQFF. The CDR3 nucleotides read TGTGCCAGTAGTATAGACAACAATGAGCAGTTCTTC.

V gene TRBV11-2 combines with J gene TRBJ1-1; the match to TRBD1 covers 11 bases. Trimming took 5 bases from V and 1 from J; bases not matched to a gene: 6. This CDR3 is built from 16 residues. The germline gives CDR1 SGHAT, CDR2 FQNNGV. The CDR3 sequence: CASSRGQGAKNTEAFF. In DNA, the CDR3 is TGTGCCAGCAGCCGAGGACAGGGGGCAAAGAACACTGAAGCTTTCTTT.

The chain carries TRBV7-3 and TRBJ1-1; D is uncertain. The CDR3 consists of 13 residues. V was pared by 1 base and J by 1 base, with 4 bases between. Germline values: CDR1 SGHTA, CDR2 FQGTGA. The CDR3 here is CASSLKQNTEAFF. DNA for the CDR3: TGTGCCAGCAGCTTAAAACAGAACACTGAAGCTTTCTTT.

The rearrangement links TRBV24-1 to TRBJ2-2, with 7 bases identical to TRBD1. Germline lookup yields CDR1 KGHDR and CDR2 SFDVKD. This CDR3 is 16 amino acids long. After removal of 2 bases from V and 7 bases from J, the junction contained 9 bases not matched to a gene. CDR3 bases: TGTGCCACCAGTGATTCAGGCCCACAGGGGAGCGGGGAGCTGTTTTTT. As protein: CATSDSGPQGSGELFF.

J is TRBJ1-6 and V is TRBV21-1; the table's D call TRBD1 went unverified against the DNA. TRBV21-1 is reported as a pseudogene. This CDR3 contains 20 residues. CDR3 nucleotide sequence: TGTGCCAGCAGCAAAGGTTGCCAGGGGACACCTAGCTCCTATAATTCACCCCTCCACTTT. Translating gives CASSKGCQGTPSSYNSPLHF.

CDR3 loop: CASSPFSVTSTDTQYF. As DNA, the CDR3 is TGTGCCAGCAGCCCATTCAGCGTTACTAGCACAGATACGCAGTATTTT. This rearrangement joins TRBV4-2 to TRBJ2-3, with unresolved D. CDR3 length equals 16 residues. V lost 4 bases, J lost 0 bases, and 14 bases lay in between. Germline CDR1 reads LGHNA; CDR2 reads YNFKEQ.

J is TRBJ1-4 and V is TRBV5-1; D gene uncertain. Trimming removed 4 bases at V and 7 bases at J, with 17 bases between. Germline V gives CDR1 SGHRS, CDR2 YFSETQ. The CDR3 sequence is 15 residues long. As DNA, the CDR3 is TGCGCCAGCAGCGCCTGGGGAGGGCTGGGTGAAAAACTGTTTTTT. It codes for CASSAWGGLGEKLFF.

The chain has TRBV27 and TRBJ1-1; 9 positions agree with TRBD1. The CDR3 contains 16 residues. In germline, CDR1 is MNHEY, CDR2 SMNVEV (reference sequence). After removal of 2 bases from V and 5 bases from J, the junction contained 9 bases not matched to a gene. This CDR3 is CASSLAGQGRVTEAFF. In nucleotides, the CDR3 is TGTGCCAGCAGTTTAGCGGGACAGGGAAGGGTTACTGAAGCTTTCTTT.

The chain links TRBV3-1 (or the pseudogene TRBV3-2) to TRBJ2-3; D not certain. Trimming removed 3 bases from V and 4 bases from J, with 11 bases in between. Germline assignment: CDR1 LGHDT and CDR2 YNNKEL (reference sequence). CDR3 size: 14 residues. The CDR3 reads CASSHQMAPDTQYF. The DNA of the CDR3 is TGTGCCAGCAGCCATCAAATGGCCCCAGATACGCAGTATTTT.

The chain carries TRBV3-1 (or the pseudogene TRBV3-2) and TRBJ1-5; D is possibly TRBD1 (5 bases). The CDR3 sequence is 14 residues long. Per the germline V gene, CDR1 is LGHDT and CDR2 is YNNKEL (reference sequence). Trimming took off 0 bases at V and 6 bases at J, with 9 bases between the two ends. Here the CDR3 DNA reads TGTGCCAGCAGCCAAGATTTAGGGGTTCAGCCCCAGCATTTT. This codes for CASSQDLGVQPQHF.

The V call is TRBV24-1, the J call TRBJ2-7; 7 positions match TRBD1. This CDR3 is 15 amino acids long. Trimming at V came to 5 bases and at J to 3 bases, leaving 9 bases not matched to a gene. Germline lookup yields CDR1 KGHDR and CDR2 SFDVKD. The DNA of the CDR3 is TGTGCCACCAGTGCCCGGGACAGCGGAAACTACGAGCAGTACTTC. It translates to CATSARDSGNYEQYF.

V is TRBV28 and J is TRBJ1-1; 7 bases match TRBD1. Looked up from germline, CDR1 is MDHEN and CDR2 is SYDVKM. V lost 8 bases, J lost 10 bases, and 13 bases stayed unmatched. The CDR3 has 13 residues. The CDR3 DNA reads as TGTGCCAGCGTAGGAAACGACAGGGTAGGAGCTTTCTTT. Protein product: CASVGNDRVGAFF.

The CDR3 DNA is TGTGCCAGCAGTTTGCTAGCGGGGAGGAAAGAGACCCAGTACTTC. It yields the protein CASSLLAGRKETQYF. The V call is TRBV28, the J call TRBJ2-5, with 9 bases matching TRBD2. The germline CDR1 and CDR2 sequences are MDHEN and SYDVKM. This CDR3 has 15 amino acids. V lost 3 bases and J lost 3; bases outside the gene matches: 5.